This entry lists 19 T cell receptor beta chains sequenced from one sample in a study of T cells after yellow fever vaccination. One entry per CDR3 protein, called by TCRdb with MiXCR from the 5' RACE reads. The repertoire has about 310,000 distinct CDR3 sequences, around 4% of them found once; the top ten carry about 20%. The sample here was PBMCs, taken on the day of the yellow fever booster vaccination. These receptors came from a man aged 18 to 30 who received the YFV17D yellow fever vaccine.

This clonotype was counted between two and nine times. The genes are TRBV12-5 and TRBJ2-3, with D perhaps matching TRBD1 (6 bases). The CDR3 is made up of 14 amino acids. The germline V gene has CDR1 LGHNT and CDR2 FRNRAP. Trimming took 1 base from V and 6 from J, leaving 11 bases between them. The CDR3 loop reads CASGLDRASDTQYF. The CDR3 DNA is TGTGCTAGTGGTTTGGACAGGGCTTCCGATACGCAGTATTTT. Looking up the rest from reference TRBV12-5 and TRBJ2-3 gives the full variable domain: DARVTQTPRHKVTEMGQEVTMRCQPILGHNTVFWYRQTMMQGLELLAYFRNRAPLDDSGMPKDRFSAEMPDATLATLKIQPSEPRDSAVYFCASGLDRASDTQYFGPGTRLTVL.

V is TRBV15 and J is TRBJ2-7; 7 nucleotides match TRBD1. The V and J ends lost 2 bases and 3 bases, in that order; junction bases with no gene match: 10. The CDR3 totals 16 residues. Germline values: CDR1 LNHNV, CDR2 YYDKDF (reference sequence). The CDR3, as DNA: TGTGCCACCAGCAGATACAGGGGCACGGAAATCTACGAGCAGTACGTC. Protein product: CATSRYRGTEIYEQYV.

This clonotype was found many times. The V call is TRBV2, the J call TRBJ1-4, with a weak D call TRBD1 (6 bases). This CDR3 region has 14 residues. V lost 6 bases to trimming and J lost 7 bases, with 15 bases between them. CDR1 and CDR2 from the germline V gene are SNHLY and FYNNEI. CDR3 amino acids: CASSEQGPGEKLFF. The DNA of the CDR3 is TGTGCCAGCAGCGAGCAGGGGCCGGGTGAAAAACTGTTTTTT. The full variable domain, completed using reference TRBV2 and TRBJ1-4, is EPEVTQTPSHQVTQMGQEVILRCVPISNHLYFYWYRQILGQKVEFLVSFYNNEISEKSEIFDDQFSVERPDGSNFTLKIRSTKLEDSAMYFCASSEQGPGEKLFFGSGTQLSVL.

This clonotype has at least ten counts. V usage is TRBV4-1 and J usage is TRBJ2-1, with a weak D call TRBD2 (6 bases). V was cut by 2 bases and J by 0 bases, with 11 bases left in between. CDR1 and CDR2 (germline): MGHRA, YSYEKL. The CDR3 has 16 residues. CDR3 nucleotide sequence: TGCGCCAGCAGCCAAAATCGGGGGAGCTCCTACAATGAGCAGTTCTTC. This codes for CASSQNRGSSYNEQFF.

This chain links TRBV5-1 with TRBJ2-3, with D hard to call. The CDR3 has 15 residues. V dropped 0 bases and J dropped 2 bases, with 10 bases sitting between them. Germline V CDR1 and CDR2: SGHRS, YFSETQ. CDR3 coding DNA: TGCGCCAGCAGCTTGGAGCGACCGCACACAGATACGCAGTATTTT. Translated: CASSLERPHTDTQYF. Drawing the rest from reference TRBV5-1 and TRBJ2-3, the complete variable domain is KAGVTQTPRYLIKTRGQQVTLSCSPISGHRSVSWYQQTPGQGLQFLFEYFSETQRNKGNFPGRFSGRQFSNSRSEMNVSTLELGDSALYLCASSLERPHTDTQYFGPGTRLTVL.

This sequence joins TRBV30 and TRBJ2-1; unclear D gene. Germline V gene lookup returns CDR1 GTSNPN and CDR2 SVGIG (reference sequence). This CDR3 contains 11 residues. CDR3 nucleotides: TGTGTCGCCAGCTCCTACAATGAGCAGTTCTTC. Its translation: CVASSYNEQFF.

This clonotype was detected many times. The genes are TRBV7-3 and TRBJ2-3, with 11 nucleotides matching TRBD2. This CDR3 is built from 17 residues. Per germline, CDR1 SGHTA and CDR2 FQGTGA. The junction had 11 bases not matched to a gene; V was cut back by 5 bases and J by 4 bases. CDR3 nucleotides: TGTGCCAGCAGCCCACGGATAGCGGGGGGGCTTGCAGATACGCAGTATTTT. This translates into CASSPRIAGGLADTQYF.

This clonotype was counted at least ten times. The chain has TRBV2 and TRBJ2-3; maybe TRBD1 (5 bases). The CDR3 contains 15 residues. Trimming took 4 bases from V and 1 from J, leaving 12 bases between them. The germline V gene encodes CDR1 SNHLY and CDR2 FYNNEI. CDR3 protein: CASSARQGGTDTQYF. DNA for the CDR3: TGTGCCAGCAGTGCCCGCCAGGGTGGCACAGATACGCAGTATTTT.

The V gene is TRBV7-3, the J gene TRBJ2-2; D might be TRBD2 (6 bases). The CDR3 has 15 amino acids. Germline CDR1 reads SGHTA; CDR2 reads FQGTGA. Trimming pared 5 bases from V and 2 bases from J, leaving 12 bases between. CDR3 in amino acids: CASSPSGPNTGELFF. As DNA, the CDR3 is TGTGCCAGCAGCCCGAGCGGGCCTAACACCGGGGAGCTGTTTTTT.

This clonotype has a count of ten or more. This rearrangement joins TRBV27 to TRBJ1-2; no reliable D call. The CDR3 consists of 12 residues. Germline-derived CDR1 and CDR2 are MNHEY and SMNVEV (reference sequence). Trimming pared 4 bases from V and 4 bases from J, leaving 7 bases between. The CDR3 spells CASSSDRYGYTF. In DNA form, the CDR3 reads TGTGCCAGCAGTTCGGACCGCTATGGCTACACCTTC.

This clonotype was counted ten times or more. The gene calls are TRBV4-3 and TRBJ2-5, with 11 nucleotides matching TRBD2. The CDR3 consists of 17 residues. V lost 0 bases, J lost 4 bases, and 7 bases stayed unmatched. The germline gives CDR1 LGHNA, CDR2 YSLEER. The CDR3 reads CASSQEGLAGGVETQYF. CDR3 coding DNA: TGCGCCAGCAGCCAAGAGGGGCTAGCGGGGGGAGTAGAGACCCAGTACTTC.

This rearrangement joins TRBV5-1 to TRBJ2-1; TRBD2 agrees at 8 bases. This CDR3 region has 16 residues. The V gene's germline CDR1 is SGHRS and CDR2 YFSETQ. V lost 3 bases, J lost 7 bases, and 12 bases stayed unmatched. The CDR3 DNA is TGCGCCAGCAGCTCAGCCGGGACTAGTAAGTTGAATGAGCAGTTCTTC. It yields the protein CASSSAGTSKLNEQFF.

The chain carries TRBV4-1 and TRBJ1-2; tentatively, D is TRBD1 (5 bases). The CDR3 contains 12 residues. V was shortened by 9 bases and J by 6 bases, with 14 bases between the two germline ends. Germline CDR1 reads MGHRA; CDR2 reads YSYEKL. CDR3 nucleotides: TGCGCCAGTAGGGGACTCCGAGATGGCTACACCTTC. Translating gives CASRGLRDGYTF.

This clonotype was observed a handful of times. V gene TRBV2 combines with J gene TRBJ1-4; D call uncertain. The CDR3 length is 15 residues. CDR1 and CDR2 from the germline V gene are SNHLY and FYNNEI. The germline V and J ends were trimmed by 6 bases and 8 bases, with 19 bases remaining between them. The CDR3, as DNA: TGTGCCAGCAGGCGGACTTATAATGCCAACGAAAAACTGTTTTTT. Amino acid sequence: CASRRTYNANEKLFF.

Of note for this clonotype: One end of the junction varies from germline; a read error may be responsible. The chain uses TRBV5-6 and TRBJ2-1, with D hard to call. The CDR3 is 13 residues long. CDR1 SGHDT and CDR2 YYEEEE come from the germline V gene. The CDR3 bases are TGTGCCAGCAGCCTCGCCCAGCGCAATGGGCAGTTCTTC. Encoded protein: CASSLAQRNGQFF.

This clonotype was seen at least ten times. The chain employs TRBV7-2 and TRBJ2-1; D uncertain. CDR1 is SGHTA, CDR2 FQGNSA, per germline. Between the trimmed V and J ends, which lost 0 bases and 0 bases, there was a span of 9 bases. This CDR3 spans 16 amino acids. CDR3 sequence reads: CASSLAYVSSYNEQFF. CDR3 DNA: TGTGCCAGCAGCTTAGCCTACGTAAGCTCCTACAATGAGCAGTTCTTC.

This clonotype was detected ten times or more. V usage is TRBV2 and J usage is TRBJ2-1; 7 nucleotides line up with TRBD2. V was pared by 2 bases and J by 4 bases, with 2 bases of the junction left unmatched. The CDR3 covers 14 residues. CDR1 SNHLY and CDR2 FYNNEI come from the germline V gene. CDR3 coding DNA: TGTGCCAGCAGTGAATGGGGGGGGTACAATGAGCAGTTCTTC. This gives the protein CASSEWGGYNEQFF.

This clonotype has a count of ten or more. The chain is built from TRBV5-1 and TRBJ2-2, with 7 bases identical to TRBD1. J was trimmed by 1 base and V by 4 bases; bases with no gene match: 10. This CDR3 comprises 17 residues. CDR1 SGHRS and CDR2 YFSETQ come from the germline V gene. CDR3 coding DNA: TGCGCCAGCAGCCCCCGGGACAGCCAGAAGAACACCGGGGAGCTGTTTTTT. It encodes CASSPRDSQKNTGELFF. Supplemented by reference TRBV5-1 and TRBJ2-2, the full variable domain reads KAGVTQTPRYLIKTRGQQVTLSCSPISGHRSVSWYQQTPGQGLQFLFEYFSETQRNKGNFPGRFSGRQFSNSRSEMNVSTLELGDSALYLCASSPRDSQKNTGELFFGEGSRLTVL.

This clonotype was found many times. The chain employs TRBV12-3 or TRBV12-4 and TRBJ2-1; the D gene is possibly TRBD1 (6 bases). V was trimmed by 1 base and J by 0 bases, leaving 10 bases between them. The CDR3 runs to 16 residues. The CDR3 loop reads CASSLVQGSSYNEQFF. Here the CDR3 DNA reads TGTGCCAGCAGTTTAGTACAGGGAAGCTCCTACAATGAGCAGTTCTTC.